This TCR beta chain was obtained from a study of control samples from healthy donors and cancer patients. Trimming removed 1 base at V and 1 base at J, with 8 bases between. CDR1 and CDR2 from the germline V gene are SNHLY and FYNNEI. This CDR3 is 14 amino acids long. Measured with immunoSEQ multiplex PCR; TCRdb has only the in-frame clones, and not every one. The table shows approximately 120,000 clones, with over 75% occurring only once. Sequenced sample: blood. This rearrangement joins TRBV2 to TRBJ2-7, with D hard to call. The receptor comes from a man aged 18-30 years in good health. CDR3 loop: CASSEVGESYEQYF. The CDR3 DNA reads TGTGCCAGCAGTGAAGTTGGGGAATCCTACGAGCAGTACTTC.